Listed below are T cell receptor beta chains from one sample, sequenced in a study of Tregs in tolerant kidney transplant recipients. The repertoire was sequenced with immunoSEQ multiplex PCR; TCRdb's copy has only in-frame clones and lacks some. The sample shows 90,000 or so clones, 90% to 95% of them seen only once. Sequencing used CD8+ T cells from blood. The receptors derive from a human donor in good health. The conserved cysteine and the conserved F or W are not part of the CDR3 here. Only some rows state a clone size, as once, few, many or a class for expanded clones.

abundance	v_gene	j_gene	CDR3aa
.	TRBV6-1	TRBJ2-7	ASKGTETSYEQY
once	TRBV5-4	TRBJ2-5	ASSHRDTQETQY
.	TRBV13	TRBJ1-1	ASSPRHSLNTEAF
once	TRBV5-1	TRBJ2-7	ASSLARGRNSYEQY
once	TRBV5-6	TRBJ1-1	ASSFPGQGTNTEAF
few	TRBV2	TRBJ1-5	ASRGRGHGNQPQH
.	TRBV6-1	TRBJ2-7	ASSEGGNYEQY
once	TRBV7-6	TRBJ2-1	ASSFWGLAEYNEQF
.	TRBV6-5	TRBJ1-2	ASSYSTGETNYGYT
.	TRBV4-1	TRBJ2-7	ASSQGPTGTYEQY
.	TRBV15	TRBJ1-6	ATDLGQGALPLH
.	TRBV2	TRBJ1-3	ASSATGTGNTIY
.	TRBV9	TRBJ1-2	ASSVGQGELYGYT
once	TRBV6-1	TRBJ2-7	ASSEYRTGV